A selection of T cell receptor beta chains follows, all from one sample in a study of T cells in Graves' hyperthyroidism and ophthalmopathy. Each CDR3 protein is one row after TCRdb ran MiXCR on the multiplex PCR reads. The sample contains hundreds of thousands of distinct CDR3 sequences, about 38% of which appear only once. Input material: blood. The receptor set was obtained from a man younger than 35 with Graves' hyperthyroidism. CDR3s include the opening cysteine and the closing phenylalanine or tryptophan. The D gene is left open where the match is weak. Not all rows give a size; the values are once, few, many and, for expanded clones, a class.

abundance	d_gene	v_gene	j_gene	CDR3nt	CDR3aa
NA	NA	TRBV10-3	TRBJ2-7	TGTGCCAGCGCCCGGGGTTACTACGAGCAGTACTTC	CASARGYYEQYF
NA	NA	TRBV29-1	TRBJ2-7	TGCAGCGTAGGTACAGACGAGCAGTACTTC	CSVGTDEQYF
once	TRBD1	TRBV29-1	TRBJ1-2	TGCAGCGTTGTTAATCCGGGACAGGGGGCGGTAGGCTACACCTTC	CSVVNPGQGAVGYTF
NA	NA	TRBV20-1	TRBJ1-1	TGCAGTGCAGTAGGACCCCTGAACACTGAAGCTTTCTTT	CSAVGPLNTEAFF
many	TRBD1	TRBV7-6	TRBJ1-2	TGTGCCAGCAGCTTAGGGACAGGGGCCTTCGGGGGCTACACCTTC	CASSLGTGAFGGYTF
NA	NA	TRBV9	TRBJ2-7	TGTGCCAGCAGCGGGACTGAGCAGTACTTC	CASSGTEQYF
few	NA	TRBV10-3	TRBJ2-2	TGTGCCATCAGTGACCCCGTCGGGAGCACCGGGGAGCTGTTTTTT	CAISDPVGSTGELFF
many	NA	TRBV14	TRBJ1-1	TGTGCCAGCAGCCCGTTCATGGGAACTGAAGCTTTCTTT	CASSPFMGTEAFF
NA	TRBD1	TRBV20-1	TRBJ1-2	TGCAGTGCCATGACCGGGACAGACGGCTACACCTTC	CSAMTGTDGYTF
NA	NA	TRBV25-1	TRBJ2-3	TGTGCCAGCAGTGAATCCGGGACCGCAGATACGCAGTATTTT	CASSESGTADTQYF
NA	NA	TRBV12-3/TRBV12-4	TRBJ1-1	TGTGCCAGCAGTACCGACACCACTGAAGCTTTCTTT	CASSTDTTEAFF
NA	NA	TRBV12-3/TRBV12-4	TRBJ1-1	TGTGCCAGCAGTTTAATCGAGAGGGGCACTGAAGCTTTCTTT	CASSLIERGTEAFF
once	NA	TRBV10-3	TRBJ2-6	TGTGCCATCAGTGTCGGGACCAACGTCCTGACTTTC	CAISVGTNVLTF
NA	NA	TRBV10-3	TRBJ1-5	TGTGCTAGGGACGGGAATCAGCCCCAGCATTTT	CARDGNQPQHF
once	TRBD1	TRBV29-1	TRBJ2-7	TGCAGCGTTGGCAGGGGGGACAGGACCTACGAGCAGTACTTC	CSVGRGDRTYEQYF
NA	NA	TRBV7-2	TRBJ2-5	TGTGCCAGCAGCACTCGGACAAGGAGAGAGACCCAGTACTTC	CASSTRTRRETQYF
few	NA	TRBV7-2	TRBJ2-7	TGTGCCAGCAGCTTCTCTGGGCAGGGCGCTTCCGAGCAGTACTTC	CASSFSGQGASEQYF
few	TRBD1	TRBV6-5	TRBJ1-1	TGTGCCAGCAGTGCCCCACCGACAGGGGATACTGAAGCTTTCTTT	CASSAPPTGDTEAFF
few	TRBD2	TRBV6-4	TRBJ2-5	TGTGCCAGCAGCCTACCGGGACTAAAGGAGACCCAGTACTTC	CASSLPGLKETQYF
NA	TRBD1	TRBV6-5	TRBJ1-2	TGTGCCAGCAGTACAGGGGGCAACACCTTC	CASSTGGNTF
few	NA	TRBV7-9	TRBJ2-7	TGTGCCAGCGGCTCGCCCACCCACTACGAGCAGTACTTC	CASGSPTHYEQYF
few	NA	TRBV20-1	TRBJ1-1	TGCAGTGCTAGAGAGACGTTGGGCTTCCCGGGAGCTTTCTTT	CSARETLGFPGAFF
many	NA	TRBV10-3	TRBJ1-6	TGTGCCATCAGCCTGACAGAGTATAATTCACCCCTCCACTTT	CAISLTEYNSPLHF
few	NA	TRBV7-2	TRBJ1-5	TGTGCCAGCAGTCTAACATCGGAGGCAAGCCATTTT	CASSLTSEASHF